The clone carrying this T cell receptor (beta chain) was recorded a few times. Its antigen is not known. Germline V CDR1 and CDR2: MNHNS, SASEGT. CDR3 length: 17 amino acids. Unmatched junction bases numbered 13, after V lost 6 bases and J lost 3 bases. As for time point: sample taken at primary tumor resection. Just over 70 TRACERx patients with early, untreated non-small cell lung cancer donated samples. The sequenced material consisted of unsorted whole RNA from tumor, nontumor lung or frozen PBMC. This record belongs to a study of spatial heterogeneity in lung cancer. TCRdb re-derived calls from the 5' RACE reads in MiXCR, one entry per CDR3 protein. The top ten hold 25% of the sample, which has under 50,000 distinct CDR3 sequences, roughly 4.9% seen once. Study-wide findings and caveats: Ubiquitous expanded tumor TCRs appeared in blood more at resection than follow-up.

The J gene is TRBJ2-7, the V gene TRBV6-1; TRBD1 agrees at 11 bases. This clonotype originated in a female donor with early-stage non-small cell lung cancer. The sample was PBMCs, taken at surgery. The CDR3 DNA reads as TGTGCCAGCAGAGATGACTCCACCGGGACAGGGGGCTACGAGCAGTACTTC. The encoded protein is CASRDDSTGTGGYEQYF.